These T cell receptor beta chains were read from a single sample in a study of Tregs in tolerant kidney transplant recipients. The protocol was immunoSEQ multiplex PCR, while the TCRdb copy is restricted to in-frame clones and leaves out a portion. The data show about 52,000 clones, with 91% seen just once and around 15% held by the top ten. The material was CD8+ T cells from blood (PBMCs), obtained 24 months after the transplant. These receptors were taken from a human patient who received a combined kidney and bone marrow transplant. Some T cells may be supplied by the graft donor. Both conserved end residues are part of each CDR3. Fields, in order: CDR3 DNA, CDR3 protein, D gene, clone size, J gene, V gene. A D gene is named only where the DNA matches it firmly. Not all rows give a size; the values are once, few, many and, for expanded clones, a class.

DNA: TGTGCCAGCAGCCCCAGGGGATACAATGAGCAGTTCTTC
CDR3: CASSPRGYNEQFF
D: NA
size: NA
J: TRBJ2-1
V: TRBV14

DNA: TGTGCCAGTAGTGCGGGGTCAAGCTCCTATAATTCACCCCTCCACTTT
CDR3: CASSAGSSSYNSPLHF
D: NA
size: NA
J: TRBJ1-6
V: TRBV19

DNA: TGTGCCACCAGCCGCCGAGGCGAGACCCAGTACTTC
CDR3: CATSRRGETQYF
D: NA
size: NA
J: TRBJ2-5
V: TRBV15

DNA: TGTGCCAGCAGCTTAGCGTCGGGACTAGCCGCCTACGAGCAGTACTTC
CDR3: CASSLASGLAAYEQYF
D: TRBD2
size: NA
J: TRBJ2-7
V: TRBV13

DNA: TGTGCCGGCCAACCGAGGGTCTTAGCGGGGGGGCCAAACAATGAGCAGTTCTTC
CDR3: CAGQPRVLAGGPNNEQFF
D: TRBD2
size: NA
J: TRBJ2-1
V: TRBV7-9

DNA: TGTGCCAGCAAGATCAGGGGGCTTGAGGAGACCCAGTACTTC
CDR3: CASKIRGLEETQYF
D: TRBD1
size: NA
J: TRBJ2-5
V: TRBV28

DNA: TGTGCCAGCAGCGCCCTAGCGGGAGCAGAGACCCAGTACTTC
CDR3: CASSALAGAETQYF
D: TRBD2
size: NA
J: TRBJ2-5
V: TRBV9

DNA: TGTGCCAGCAGTCTAGGGGCCAACTACGAGCAGTACTTC
CDR3: CASSLGANYEQYF
D: NA
size: few
J: TRBJ2-7
V: TRBV27

DNA: TGTGCCATCAGTGAAGGTAGACAAGGGAACACTGAAGCTTTCTTT
CDR3: CAISEGRQGNTEAFF
D: NA
size: NA
J: TRBJ1-1
V: TRBV10-3

DNA: TGTGCCAGCAGCCTGCGTTTATCTAACTATGGCTACACCTTC
CDR3: CASSLRLSNYGYTF
D: NA
size: NA
J: TRBJ1-2
V: TRBV5-6

DNA: TGTGCCAGCACCCTGGGGGGACGGGGGGGCACTGGGGAGCTGTTTTTT
CDR3: CASTLGGRGGTGELFF
D: TRBD2
size: NA
J: TRBJ2-2
V: TRBV11-2

DNA: TGTGCCAGCAGTGCAACCATAGAGGCCTACGAGCAGTACTTC
CDR3: CASSATIEAYEQYF
D: NA
size: NA
J: TRBJ2-7
V: TRBV27

DNA: TGTGCCATCAAAATCTCCATGCCGGGCGAGCAGTACTTC
CDR3: CAIKISMPGEQYF
D: NA
size: NA
J: TRBJ2-7
V: TRBV10-3

DNA: TGTGCCAGTAGTCCTGGGGCAGGGGGCACAGATACGCAGTATTTT
CDR3: CASSPGAGGTDTQYF
D: NA
size: NA
J: TRBJ2-3
V: TRBV19

DNA: TGCGCCAGCAGCCCTTTCGTCGATCACGAGCAGTACTTC
CDR3: CASSPFVDHEQYF
D: NA
size: NA
J: TRBJ2-7
V: TRBV4-3

DNA: TGTGCCAGCAGCCTGGGACAGGGCAGCGAGCAGTACTTC
CDR3: CASSLGQGSEQYF
D: TRBD1
size: NA
J: TRBJ2-7
V: TRBV5-5

DNA: TGTGCCAGCAGGGGCCTGGCTGACGCCTACAATGAGCAGTTCTTC
CDR3: CASRGLADAYNEQFF
D: NA
size: few
J: TRBJ2-1
V: TRBV7-9

DNA: TGCGCCAGCAGCCAAGTTGGACAGGGGGCTCCGGGAACCTCTAACTATGGCTACACCTTC
CDR3: CASSQVGQGAPGTSNYGYTF
D: TRBD1
size: NA
J: TRBJ1-2
V: TRBV4-1

DNA: TGTGCCAGCAGCTGGGACAGGGGCGCTGCCTACGAGCAGTACTTC
CDR3: CASSWDRGAAYEQYF
D: TRBD1
size: NA
J: TRBJ2-7
V: TRBV7-2

DNA: TGCGCCAGCAGTGAGTCTAGCCCGGGGGGCGGCTACACCTTC
CDR3: CASSESSPGGGYTF
D: NA
size: NA
J: TRBJ1-2
V: TRBV10-2

DNA: TGTGCCAGCAGTTACTCAGCGGACAGGGGGGGATACGAGCAGTACTTC
CDR3: CASSYSADRGGYEQYF
D: TRBD1
size: NA
J: TRBJ2-7
V: TRBV6-6

DNA: TGTGCCAGCAGCCAGGTGATCGGGGTAACTAATGAAAAACTGTTTTTT
CDR3: CASSQVIGVTNEKLFF
D: NA
size: NA
J: TRBJ1-4
V: TRBV4-2

DNA: TGTGCCTGGAATCGGGGGGGGCCGAGGGCTAATGAAAAACTGTTTTTT
CDR3: CAWNRGGPRANEKLFF
D: NA
size: NA
J: TRBJ1-4
V: TRBV30

DNA: TGTGCCAGCAGCCAATGGGCTCCTTGGAATGGCTACACCTTC
CDR3: CASSQWAPWNGYTF
D: NA
size: NA
J: TRBJ1-2
V: TRBV14

DNA: TGCGCCAGCAGTACCGCTGGCGGGGGGATCTACGAGCAGTACTTC
CDR3: CASSTAGGGIYEQYF
D: TRBD2
size: once
J: TRBJ2-7
V: TRBV10-2

DNA: TGCGCCAGCAGCCTTGGGAACAGGGTATGGAACACTGAAGCTTTCTTT
CDR3: CASSLGNRVWNTEAFF
D: NA
size: once
J: TRBJ1-1
V: TRBV5-1

DNA: TGCGCCAGCAGCCAATCGCCGGGACAGGGGGTCTACGAGCAGTACTTC
CDR3: CASSQSPGQGVYEQYF
D: TRBD1
size: NA
J: TRBJ2-7
V: TRBV4-3

DNA: TGTGCCACCCACCTGCGGGGAGGTGGTGGCAATGAGCAGTTCTTC
CDR3: CATHLRGGGGNEQFF
D: NA
size: NA
J: TRBJ2-1
V: TRBV28

DNA: TGTGCCAGCAGCTCAGGACTAGCGGGAGAAGAGACCCAGTACTTC
CDR3: CASSSGLAGEETQYF
D: TRBD2
size: once
J: TRBJ2-5
V: TRBV7-3

DNA: TGTGCCATCAGTGAGAGCGGTTTAGTTCAGCCCCAGCATTTT
CDR3: CAISESGLVQPQHF
D: NA
size: NA
J: TRBJ1-5
V: TRBV10-3

DNA: TGTGCCATCATGTTCGGCAGAGGAGAAACCGGGGAGCTGTTTTTT
CDR3: CAIMFGRGETGELFF
D: NA
size: NA
J: TRBJ2-2
V: TRBV10-3

DNA: TGTGCCAGCAGCCAAGTGACTAGCCCATTGGATACGCAGTATTTT
CDR3: CASSQVTSPLDTQYF
D: TRBD2
size: NA
J: TRBJ2-3
V: TRBV4-2

DNA: TGTGCCAGCAGCGCACCGACAGGGGTTCGGGAAAAACTGTTTTTT
CDR3: CASSAPTGVREKLFF
D: TRBD1
size: once
J: TRBJ1-4
V: TRBV9

DNA: TGTGCCAGCAGTGGGGGGTCCCATCAGCCCCAGCATTTT
CDR3: CASSGGSHQPQHF
D: NA
size: once
J: TRBJ1-5
V: TRBV27

DNA: TGTGCCAGCAGCTTAGCCGGGTCTCACACCGGGGAGCTGTTTTTT
CDR3: CASSLAGSHTGELFF
D: NA
size: NA
J: TRBJ2-2
V: TRBV7-8

DNA: TGTGCCAGCAGTGACGAGGGTCTCTTCTCCTATAATTCCCCCCTCCACTTT
CDR3: CASSDEGLFSYNSPLHF
D: NA
size: NA
J: TRBJ1-6
V: TRBV6-1

DNA: TGCGCCAGCAGCTTGTGGGACAGGGGCTCCGGGGAGCTGTTTTTT
CDR3: CASSLWDRGSGELFF
D: TRBD1
size: NA
J: TRBJ2-2
V: TRBV5-1

DNA: TGTGCCAGCAGCTTAGGGCGGGGGGGCTACGAGCAGTACTTC
CDR3: CASSLGRGGYEQYF
D: TRBD2
size: NA
J: TRBJ2-7
V: TRBV13

DNA: TGTGCCAGCAGCTTGCCTAGCGGCGCATATGAGCAGTTCTTC
CDR3: CASSLPSGAYEQFF
D: TRBD2
size: NA
J: TRBJ2-1
V: TRBV5-6

DNA: TGTGCCAGCAGCCAAGTAACTTTCCACGAGCAGTACTTC
CDR3: CASSQVTFHEQYF
D: NA
size: NA
J: TRBJ2-7
V: TRBV14

DNA: TGTGCCAGCAGCTTGGACGGGTCCGGCGCCTATGGCTACACCTTC
CDR3: CASSLDGSGAYGYTF
D: NA
size: NA
J: TRBJ1-2
V: TRBV5-6

DNA: TGTGCCAGCAGTTCCTCGGGACAGGGAGGGAATGAGCAGTTCTTC
CDR3: CASSSSGQGGNEQFF
D: TRBD1
size: NA
J: TRBJ2-1
V: TRBV28

DNA: TGTGCCAGCAGTTTTTACCGGGAGGACACAGATACGCAGTATTTT
CDR3: CASSFYREDTDTQYF
D: TRBD2
size: NA
J: TRBJ2-3
V: TRBV28

DNA: TGTGCCTGGAGTGTCCGTGCCTACGAGCAGTACTTC
CDR3: CAWSVRAYEQYF
D: NA
size: NA
J: TRBJ2-7
V: TRBV30

DNA: TGTGCCAGCAGTTCCAGCCTTGACGGGAGCACAGATACGCAGTATTTT
CDR3: CASSSSLDGSTDTQYF
D: NA
size: NA
J: TRBJ2-3
V: TRBV2

DNA: TGTGCCAGCAGTTTGGACAGCTCCTACGAGCAGTACTTC
CDR3: CASSLDSSYEQYF
D: NA
size: NA
J: TRBJ2-7
V: TRBV27

DNA: TGTGCCACCGGGACAGGGGTAGATGAAAAACTGTTTTTT
CDR3: CATGTGVDEKLFF
D: TRBD1
size: NA
J: TRBJ1-4
V: TRBV4-2

DNA: TGTGCCAGCAGCCGCTGGGGAGGGACTGATCAATATGAAGCTTTCTTT
CDR3: CASSRWGGTDQYEAFF
D: NA
size: NA
J: TRBJ1-1
V: TRBV13

DNA: TGTGCAAGTCGCTTTGGGGACAGCGGTACGTGGAGCAATCAGCCCCAGCATTTT
CDR3: CASRFGDSGTWSNQPQHF
D: NA
size: NA
J: TRBJ1-5
V: TRBV12-2

DNA: TGTGCCAGCAGGGAACAGGGAACTGCGCTCTACGAGCAGTACTTC
CDR3: CASREQGTALYEQYF
D: NA
size: NA
J: TRBJ2-7
V: TRBV7-2

DNA: TGTGCCAGCAGCCTACCCTGGTCCAGCGGAAACTACAATGAGCAGTTCTTC
CDR3: CASSLPWSSGNYNEQFF
D: NA
size: once
J: TRBJ2-1
V: TRBV7-2

DNA: TGTGCCAGCAGCTACGGGACAGCCGAGCAGTACTTC
CDR3: CASSYGTAEQYF
D: TRBD1
size: once
J: TRBJ2-7
V: TRBV7-2

DNA: TGTGCCAGCGATCTGGACAGGTCCTATGGCTACACCTTC
CDR3: CASDLDRSYGYTF
D: TRBD1
size: NA
J: TRBJ1-2
V: TRBV14

DNA: TGTGCCACGAGGGGGGGGCTGGAAGCTTTCTTT
CDR3: CATRGGLEAFF
D: NA
size: NA
J: TRBJ1-1
V: TRBV7-9

DNA: TGTGCCAGCAGCACAGGGGGAAAGACCACTGAAGCTTTCTTT
CDR3: CASSTGGKTTEAFF
D: TRBD1
size: NA
J: TRBJ1-1
V: TRBV9

DNA: TGTGCCAGCAGCTCCCGGGACAAGGGAGTCACCGGGGAGCTGTTTTTT
CDR3: CASSSRDKGVTGELFF
D: NA
size: NA
J: TRBJ2-2
V: TRBV7-2